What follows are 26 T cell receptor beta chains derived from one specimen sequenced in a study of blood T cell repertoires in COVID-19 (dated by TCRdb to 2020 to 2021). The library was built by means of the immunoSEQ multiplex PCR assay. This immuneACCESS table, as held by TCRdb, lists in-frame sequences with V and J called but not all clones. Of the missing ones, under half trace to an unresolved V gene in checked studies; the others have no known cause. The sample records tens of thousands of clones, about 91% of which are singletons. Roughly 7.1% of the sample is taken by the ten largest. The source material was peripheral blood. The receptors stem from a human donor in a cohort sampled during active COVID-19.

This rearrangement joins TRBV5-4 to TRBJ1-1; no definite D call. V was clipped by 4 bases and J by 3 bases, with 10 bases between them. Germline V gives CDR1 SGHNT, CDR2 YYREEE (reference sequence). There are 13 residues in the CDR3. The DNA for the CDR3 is TGTGCCAGCAGCATCATACGGGACACTGAAGCTTTCTTT. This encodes CASSIIRDTEAFF.

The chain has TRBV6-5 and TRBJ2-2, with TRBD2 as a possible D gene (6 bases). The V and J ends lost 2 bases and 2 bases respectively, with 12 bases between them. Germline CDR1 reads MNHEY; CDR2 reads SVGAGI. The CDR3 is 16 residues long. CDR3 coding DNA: TGTGCCAGCAGTTACCAAACCGGGACTAACACCGGGGAGCTGTTTTTT. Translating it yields CASSYQTGTNTGELFF.

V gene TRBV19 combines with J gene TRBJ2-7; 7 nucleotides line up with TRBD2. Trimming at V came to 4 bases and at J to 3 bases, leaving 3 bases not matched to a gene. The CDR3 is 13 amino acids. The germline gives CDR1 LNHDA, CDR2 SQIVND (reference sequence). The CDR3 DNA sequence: TGTGCCAGTAGTAATCGGGGGGACTACGAGCAGTACTTC. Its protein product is CASSNRGDYEQYF.

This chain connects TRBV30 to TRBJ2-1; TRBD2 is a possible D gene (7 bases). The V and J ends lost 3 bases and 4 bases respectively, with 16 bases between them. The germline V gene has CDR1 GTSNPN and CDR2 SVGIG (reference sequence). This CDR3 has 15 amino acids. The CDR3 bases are TGTGCCTGGAGCCGGGGGCTAGCGGAGTACAATGAGCAGTTCTTC. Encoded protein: CAWSRGLAEYNEQFF.

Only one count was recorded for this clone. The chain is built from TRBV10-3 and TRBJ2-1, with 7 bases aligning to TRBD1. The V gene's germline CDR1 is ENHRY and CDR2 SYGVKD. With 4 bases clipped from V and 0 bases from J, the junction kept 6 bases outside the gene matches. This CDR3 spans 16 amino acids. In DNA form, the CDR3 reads TGTGCCATCAGTGGGGGACAGTTTTACTCCTACAATGAGCAGTTCTTC. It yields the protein CAISGGQFYSYNEQFF.

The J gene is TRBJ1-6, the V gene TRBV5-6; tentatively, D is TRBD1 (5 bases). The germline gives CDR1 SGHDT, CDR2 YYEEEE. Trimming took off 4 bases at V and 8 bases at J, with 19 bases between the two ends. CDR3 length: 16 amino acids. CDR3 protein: CASSGEGRTVDSPLHF. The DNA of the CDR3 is TGTGCCAGCAGCGGGGAGGGACGGACTGTGGATTCACCCCTCCACTTT.

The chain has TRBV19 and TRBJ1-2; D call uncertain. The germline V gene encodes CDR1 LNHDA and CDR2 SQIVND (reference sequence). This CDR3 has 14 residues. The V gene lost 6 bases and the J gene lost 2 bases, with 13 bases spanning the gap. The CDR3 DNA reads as TGTGCCAGTAGCTTCCTAGGCACCAACTATGGCTACACCTTC. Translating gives CASSFLGTNYGYTF.

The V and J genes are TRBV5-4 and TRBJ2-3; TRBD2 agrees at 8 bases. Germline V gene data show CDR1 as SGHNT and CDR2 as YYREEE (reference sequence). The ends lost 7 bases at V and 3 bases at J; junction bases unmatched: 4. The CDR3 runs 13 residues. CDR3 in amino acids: CASRGGLTDTQYF. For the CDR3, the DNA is TGTGCCAGCCGCGGGGGGTTGACAGATACGCAGTATTTT.

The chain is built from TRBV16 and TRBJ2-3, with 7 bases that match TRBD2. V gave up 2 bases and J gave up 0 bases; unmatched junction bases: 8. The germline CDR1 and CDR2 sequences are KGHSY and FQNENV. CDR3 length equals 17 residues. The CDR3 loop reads CASSQTGGSGSTDTQYF. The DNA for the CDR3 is TGTGCCAGCAGCCAAACCGGGGGGAGTGGCAGCACAGATACGCAGTATTTT.

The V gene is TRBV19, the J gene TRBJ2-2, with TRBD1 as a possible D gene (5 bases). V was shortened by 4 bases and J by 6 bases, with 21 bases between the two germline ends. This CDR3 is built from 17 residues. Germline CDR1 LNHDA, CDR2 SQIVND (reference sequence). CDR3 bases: TGTGCCAGTAGTACCATAGACAGTAAAGTTCTCCCCGGGGAGCTGTTTTTT. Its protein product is CASSTIDSKVLPGELFF. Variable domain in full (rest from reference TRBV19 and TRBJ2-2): DGGITQSPKYLFRKEGQNVTLSCEQNLNHDAMYWYRQDPGQGLRLIYYSQIVNDFQKGDIAEGYSVSREKKESFPLTVTSAQKNPTAFYLCASSTIDSKVLPGELFFGEGSRLTVL.

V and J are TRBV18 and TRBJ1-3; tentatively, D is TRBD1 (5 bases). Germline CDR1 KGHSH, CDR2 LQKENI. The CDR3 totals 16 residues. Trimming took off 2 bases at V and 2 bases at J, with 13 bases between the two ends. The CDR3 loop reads CASSPKAGSAGNTIYF. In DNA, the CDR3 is TGTGCCAGCTCACCAAAAGCAGGGTCGGCTGGAAACACCATATATTTT.

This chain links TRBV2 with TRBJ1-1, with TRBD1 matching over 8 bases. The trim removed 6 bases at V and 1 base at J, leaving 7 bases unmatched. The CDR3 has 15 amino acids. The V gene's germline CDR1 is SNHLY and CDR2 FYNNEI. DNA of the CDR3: TGTGCCAGCAGGGACAGGGATGAGAAGAACACTGAAGCTTTCTTT. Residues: CASRDRDEKNTEAFF.

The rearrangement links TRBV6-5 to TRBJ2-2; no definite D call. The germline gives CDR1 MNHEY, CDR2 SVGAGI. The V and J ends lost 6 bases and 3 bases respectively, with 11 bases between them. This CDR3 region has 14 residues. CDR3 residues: CASRHRVDTGELFF. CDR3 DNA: TGTGCCAGCAGGCACCGGGTGGACACCGGGGAGCTGTTTTTT.

CDR3 protein: CASSPSRRDLLAKNIQYF. CDR3 DNA: TGTGCCAGCAGCCCAAGCCGGAGGGATCTACTAGCCAAAAACATTCAGTACTTC. The rearrangement uses TRBV21-1 and TRBJ2-4; the D call in the table, TRBD2, was not verified against the DNA. TRBV21-1 represents a pseudogene. CDR3 length equals 18 residues.

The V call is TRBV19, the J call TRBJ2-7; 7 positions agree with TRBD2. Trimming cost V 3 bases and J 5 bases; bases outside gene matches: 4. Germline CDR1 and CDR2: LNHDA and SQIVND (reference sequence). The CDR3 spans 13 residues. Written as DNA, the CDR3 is TGTGCCAGTAGTATCCGGGGGGAACACGAGCAGTACTTC. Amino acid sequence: CASSIRGEHEQYF. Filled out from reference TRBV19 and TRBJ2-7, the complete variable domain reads DGGITQSPKYLFRKEGQNVTLSCEQNLNHDAMYWYRQDPGQGLRLIYYSQIVNDFQKGDIAEGYSVSREKKESFPLTVTSAQKNPTAFYLCASSIRGEHEQYFGPGTRLTVT.

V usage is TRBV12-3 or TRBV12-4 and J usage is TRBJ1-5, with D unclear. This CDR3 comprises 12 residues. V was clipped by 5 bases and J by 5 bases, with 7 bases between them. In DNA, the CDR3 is TGTGCCAGCAGTCTACTGGATCAGCCCCAGCATTTT. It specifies CASSLLDQPQHF.

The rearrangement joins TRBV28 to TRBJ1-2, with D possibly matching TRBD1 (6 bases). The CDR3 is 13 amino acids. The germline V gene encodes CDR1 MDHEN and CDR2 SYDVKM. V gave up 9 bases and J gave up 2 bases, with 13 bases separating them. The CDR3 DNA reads TGTGCCAGTACCCCGGGACACAACTATGGCTACACCTTC. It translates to CASTPGHNYGYTF.

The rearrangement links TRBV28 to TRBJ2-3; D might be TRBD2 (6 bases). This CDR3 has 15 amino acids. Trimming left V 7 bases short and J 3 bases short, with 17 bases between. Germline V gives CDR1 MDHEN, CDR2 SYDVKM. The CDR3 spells CASKLRGMGTDTQYF. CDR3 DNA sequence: TGTGCCAGCAAATTACGGGGGATGGGGACAGATACGCAGTATTTT.

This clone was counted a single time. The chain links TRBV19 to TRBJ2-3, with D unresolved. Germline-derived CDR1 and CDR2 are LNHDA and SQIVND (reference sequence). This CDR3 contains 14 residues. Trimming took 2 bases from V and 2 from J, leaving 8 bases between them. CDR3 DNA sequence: TGTGCCAGTAGTATATCCCCTTACACAGATACGCAGTATTTT. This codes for CASSISPYTDTQYF.

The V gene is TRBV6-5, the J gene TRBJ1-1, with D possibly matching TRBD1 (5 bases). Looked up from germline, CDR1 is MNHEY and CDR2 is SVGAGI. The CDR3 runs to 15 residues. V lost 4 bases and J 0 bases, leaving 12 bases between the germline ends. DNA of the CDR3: TGTGCCAGCAGTTCGGCAGGGTGGGTGAACACTGAAGCTTTCTTT. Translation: CASSSAGWVNTEAFF.

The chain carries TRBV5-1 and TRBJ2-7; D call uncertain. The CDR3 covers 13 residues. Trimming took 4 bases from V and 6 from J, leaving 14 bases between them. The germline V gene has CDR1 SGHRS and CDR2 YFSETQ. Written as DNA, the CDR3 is TGCGCCAGCAGCCCGAGTACCACCACCGAGCAGTACTTC. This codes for CASSPSTTTEQYF.

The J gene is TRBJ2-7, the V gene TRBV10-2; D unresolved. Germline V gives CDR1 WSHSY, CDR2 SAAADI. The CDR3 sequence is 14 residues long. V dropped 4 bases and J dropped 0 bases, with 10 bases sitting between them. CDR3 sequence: CASSGFYDSYEQYF. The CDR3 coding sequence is TGCGCCAGCAGTGGCTTCTACGACTCCTACGAGCAGTACTTC.

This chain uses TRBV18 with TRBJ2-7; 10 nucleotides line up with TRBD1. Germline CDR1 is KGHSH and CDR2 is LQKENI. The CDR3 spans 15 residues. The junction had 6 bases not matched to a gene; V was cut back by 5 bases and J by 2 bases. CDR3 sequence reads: CASSGGTGATYEQYF. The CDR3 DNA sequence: TGTGCCAGCTCAGGGGGGACAGGGGCGACCTACGAGCAGTACTTC.

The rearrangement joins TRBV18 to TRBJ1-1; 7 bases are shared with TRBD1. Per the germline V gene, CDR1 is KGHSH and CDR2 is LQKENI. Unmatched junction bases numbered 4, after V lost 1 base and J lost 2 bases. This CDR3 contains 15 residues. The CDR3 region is CASSPQGALNTEAFF. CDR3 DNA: TGTGCCAGCTCACCACAGGGGGCTCTAAACACTGAAGCTTTCTTT.

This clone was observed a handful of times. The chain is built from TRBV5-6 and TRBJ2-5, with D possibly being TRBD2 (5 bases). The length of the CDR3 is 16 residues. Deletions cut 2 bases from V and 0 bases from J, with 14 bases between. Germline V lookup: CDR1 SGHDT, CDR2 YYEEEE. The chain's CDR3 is CASSFPVRRYQETQYF. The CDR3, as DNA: TGTGCCAGCAGCTTTCCCGTGCGGAGGTACCAAGAGACCCAGTACTTC.

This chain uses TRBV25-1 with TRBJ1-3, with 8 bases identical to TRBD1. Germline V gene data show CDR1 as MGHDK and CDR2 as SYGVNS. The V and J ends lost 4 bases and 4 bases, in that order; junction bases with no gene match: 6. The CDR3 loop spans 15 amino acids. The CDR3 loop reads CASSATGETGNTIYF. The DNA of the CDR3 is TGTGCCAGCAGTGCGACAGGGGAAACCGGAAACACCATATATTTT.